The sequence of this T cell receptor (beta chain) was determined in a study of OX40 agonist ivuxolimab in advanced cancers. The wider study: Ivuxolimab is a fully human IgG2 antibody that activates OX40 (CD134). Two cutaneous melanoma patients and one hepatocellular carcinoma patient, three in all, had partial responses.

Assay: immunoSEQ multiplex PCR; the TCRdb copy retains only in-frame clones and omits some. Counted here are 25,000 to 35,000 clones, 90% occurring once; the ten biggest clones make up around 27%. Autoimmune disease history or systemic immunosuppression disqualified patients. Germline CDR1 and CDR2: LNHDA and SQIVND (reference sequence). V trimming: 6 bases; J trimming: 8 bases; junction bases outside the gene matches: 6. The CDR3 covers 12 residues. The sequencing used CD4+ or CD8+ T cells sorted from blood, collected in a trial of the OX40 agonist ivuxolimab. The origin of this receptor is an adult with an advanced solid tumor such as melanoma, head and neck, liver or kidney cancer. V is TRBV19 and J is TRBJ1-1, with TRBD1 matching 7 bases. The CDR3 region is CASRQGPREAFF. Written as DNA, the CDR3 is TGTGCCAGTAGACAGGGGCCGCGGGAAGCTTTCTTT. Based on the CDR3 plus reference TRBV19 and TRBJ1-1, the full variable domain is DGGITQSPKYLFRKEGQNVTLSCEQNLNHDAMYWYRQDPGQGLRLIYYSQIVNDFQKGDIAEGYSVSREKKESFPLTVTSAQKNPTAFYLCASRQGPREAFFGQGTRLTVV.